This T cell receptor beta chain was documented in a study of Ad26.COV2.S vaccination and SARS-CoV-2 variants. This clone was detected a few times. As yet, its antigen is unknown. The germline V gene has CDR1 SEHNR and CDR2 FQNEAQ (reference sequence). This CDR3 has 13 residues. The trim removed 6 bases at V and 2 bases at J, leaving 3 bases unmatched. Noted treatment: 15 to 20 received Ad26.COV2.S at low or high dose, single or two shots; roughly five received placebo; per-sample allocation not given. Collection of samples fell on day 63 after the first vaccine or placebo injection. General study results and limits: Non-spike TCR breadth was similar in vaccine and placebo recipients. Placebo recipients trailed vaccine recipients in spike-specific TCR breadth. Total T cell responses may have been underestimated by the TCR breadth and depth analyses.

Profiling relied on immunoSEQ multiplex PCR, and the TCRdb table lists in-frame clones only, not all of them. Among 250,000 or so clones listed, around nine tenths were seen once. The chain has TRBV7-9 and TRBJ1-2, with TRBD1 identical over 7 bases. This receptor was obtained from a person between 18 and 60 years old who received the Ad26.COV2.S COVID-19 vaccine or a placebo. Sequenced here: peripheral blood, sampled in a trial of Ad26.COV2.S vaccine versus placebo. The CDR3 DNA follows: TGTGCCAGCAGGGGGACAGCCAACTATGGCTACACCTTC. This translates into CASRGTANYGYTF.